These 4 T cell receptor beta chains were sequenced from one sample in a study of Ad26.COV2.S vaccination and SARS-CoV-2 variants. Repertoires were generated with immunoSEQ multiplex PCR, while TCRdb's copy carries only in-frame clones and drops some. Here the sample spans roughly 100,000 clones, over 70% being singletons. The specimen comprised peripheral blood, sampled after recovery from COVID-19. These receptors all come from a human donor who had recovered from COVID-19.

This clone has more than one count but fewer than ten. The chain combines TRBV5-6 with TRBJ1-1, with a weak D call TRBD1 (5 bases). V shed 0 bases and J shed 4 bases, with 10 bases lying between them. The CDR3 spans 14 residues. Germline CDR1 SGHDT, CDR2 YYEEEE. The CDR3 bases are TGTGCCAGCAGCTTGGTTGGGGACGGCACTGAAGCTTTCTTT. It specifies CASSLVGDGTEAFF.

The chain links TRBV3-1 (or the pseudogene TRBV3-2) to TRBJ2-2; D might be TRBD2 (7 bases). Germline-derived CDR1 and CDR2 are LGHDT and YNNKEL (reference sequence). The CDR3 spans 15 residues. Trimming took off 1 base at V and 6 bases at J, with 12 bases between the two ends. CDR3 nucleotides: TGTGCCAGCAGCCAAGTTGGGGGGGCCGCCGGGGAGCTGTTTTTT. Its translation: CASSQVGGAAGELFF.

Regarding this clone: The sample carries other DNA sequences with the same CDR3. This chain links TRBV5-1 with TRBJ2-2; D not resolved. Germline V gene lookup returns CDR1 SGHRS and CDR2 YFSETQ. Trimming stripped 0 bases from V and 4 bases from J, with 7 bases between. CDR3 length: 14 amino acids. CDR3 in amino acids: CASSLGEITGELFF. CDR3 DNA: TGCGCCAGCAGCTTGGGCGAGATCACCGGGGAGCTGTTTTTT.

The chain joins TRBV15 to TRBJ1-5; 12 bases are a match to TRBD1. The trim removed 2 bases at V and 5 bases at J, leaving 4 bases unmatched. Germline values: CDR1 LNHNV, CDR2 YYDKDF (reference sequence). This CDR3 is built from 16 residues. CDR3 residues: CATSRTGTGGHQPQHF. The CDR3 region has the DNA TGTGCCACCAGCAGAACCGGGACAGGGGGCCATCAGCCCCAGCATTTT.